This T cell receptor beta chain was captured by sequencing in a study of glioma-infiltrating T cells. Whole-study findings and limits: Above-expected tissue-blood divergence occurred in all gliomas, most in low-grade ones. Very few CDR3 sequences were shared between tissue and blood.

The iRepertoire nested amplicon-rescue multiplex PCR amplified TCR alpha and beta CDR3s from RNA. TCRdb re-derived calls from the multiplex PCR reads in MiXCR, one entry per CDR3 protein. The data contain roughly 100,000 distinct CDR3 sequences, about 30% of them seen just once; the ten biggest clones take up 40% to 45%. In germline, CDR1 is SGHDN, CDR2 FVKESK. J lost 7 bases, V lost 6 bases, and 7 bases had no gene match. This CDR3 comprises 13 residues. Comment on this clonotype: Its antigen is still unknown.

The sequenced sample was glioma tissue, nonneoplastic brain tissue, or PBMCs (not recorded which). The V and J genes are TRBV14 and TRBJ1-2, with TRBD1 identical over 8 bases. The TCR was taken from a human donor with low-grade glioma or glioblastoma, undergoing nonglioma brain surgery, or in good health (not recorded which). CDR3 bases: TGTGCCAGCAGACAGGACAGGGTCTGTGGCTACACCTTC. Translation: CASRQDRVCGYTF. Supplemented by reference TRBV14 and TRBJ1-2, the full variable domain reads EAGVTQFPSHSVIEKGQTVTLRCDPISGHDNLYWYRRVMGKEIKFLLHFVKESKQDESGMPNNRFLAERTGGTYSTLKVQPAELEDSGVYFCASRQDRVCGYTFGSGTRLTVV.